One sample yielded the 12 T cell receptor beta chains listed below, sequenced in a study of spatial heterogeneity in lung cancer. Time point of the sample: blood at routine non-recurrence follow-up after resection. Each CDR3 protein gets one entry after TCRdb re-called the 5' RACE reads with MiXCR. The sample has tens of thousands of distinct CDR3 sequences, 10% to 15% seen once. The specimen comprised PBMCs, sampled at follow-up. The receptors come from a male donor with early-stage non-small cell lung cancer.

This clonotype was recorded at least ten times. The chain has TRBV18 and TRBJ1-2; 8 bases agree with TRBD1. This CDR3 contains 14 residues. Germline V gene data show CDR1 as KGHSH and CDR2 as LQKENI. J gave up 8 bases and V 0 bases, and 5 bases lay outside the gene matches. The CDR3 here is CASSPPQGAQGYTF. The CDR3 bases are TGTGCCAGCTCACCACCCCAGGGGGCGCAAGGCTACACCTTC.

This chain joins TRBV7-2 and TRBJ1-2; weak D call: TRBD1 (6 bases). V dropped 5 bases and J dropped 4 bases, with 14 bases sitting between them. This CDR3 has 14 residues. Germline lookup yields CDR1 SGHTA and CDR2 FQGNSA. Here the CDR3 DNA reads TGTGCCAGCAGCGCTAGGACAGTTACCTATGGCTACACCTTC. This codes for CASSARTVTYGYTF.

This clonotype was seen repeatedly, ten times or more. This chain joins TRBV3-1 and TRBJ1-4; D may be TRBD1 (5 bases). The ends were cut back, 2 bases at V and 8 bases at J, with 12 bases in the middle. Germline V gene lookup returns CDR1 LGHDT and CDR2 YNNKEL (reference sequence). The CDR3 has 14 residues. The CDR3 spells CASSQSRESEKLFF. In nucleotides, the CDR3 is TGTGCCAGCAGCCAAAGCAGGGAGTCGGAAAAACTGTTTTTT. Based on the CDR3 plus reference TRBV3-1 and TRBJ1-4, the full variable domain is DTAVSQTPKYLVTQMGNDKSIKCEQNLGHDTMYWYKQDSKKFLKIMFSYNNKELIINETVPNRFSPKSPDKAHLNLHINSLELGDSAVYFCASSQSRESEKLFFGSGTQLSVL.

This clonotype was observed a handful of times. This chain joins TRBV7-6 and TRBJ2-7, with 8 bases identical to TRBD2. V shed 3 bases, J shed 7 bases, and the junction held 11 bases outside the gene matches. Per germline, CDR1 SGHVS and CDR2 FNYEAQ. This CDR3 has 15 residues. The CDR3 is CASSFALGAGEEQYF. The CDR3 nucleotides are TGTGCCAGCAGCTTCGCCCTCGGAGCGGGGGAAGAGCAGTACTTC. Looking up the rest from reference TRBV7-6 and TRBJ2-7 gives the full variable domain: GAGVSQSPRYKVTKRGQDVALRCDPISGHVSLYWYRQALGQGPEFLTYFNYEAQQDKSGLPNDRFSAERPEGSISTLTIQRTEQRDSAMYRCASSFALGAGEEQYFGPGTRLTVT.

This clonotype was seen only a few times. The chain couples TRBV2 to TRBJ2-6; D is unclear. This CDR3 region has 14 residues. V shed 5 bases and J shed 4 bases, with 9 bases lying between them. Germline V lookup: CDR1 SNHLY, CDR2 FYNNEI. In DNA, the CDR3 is TGTGCCAGCAGTCCGGGCTCGGGGGCCAACGTCCTGACTTTC. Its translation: CASSPGSGANVLTF.

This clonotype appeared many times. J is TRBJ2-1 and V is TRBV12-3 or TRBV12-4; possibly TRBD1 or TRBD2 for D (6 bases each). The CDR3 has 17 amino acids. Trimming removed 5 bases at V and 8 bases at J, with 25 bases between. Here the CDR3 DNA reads TGTGCCAGCAGTCGGAATGTGGGGGGCCGCCCGCTGTATGAGCAGTTCTTC. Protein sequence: CASSRNVGGRPLYEQFF.

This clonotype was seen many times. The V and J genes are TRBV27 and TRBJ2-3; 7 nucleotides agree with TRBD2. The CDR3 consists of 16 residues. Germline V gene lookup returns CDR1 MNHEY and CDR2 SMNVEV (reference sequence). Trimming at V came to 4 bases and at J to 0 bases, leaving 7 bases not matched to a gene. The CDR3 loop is CASSSPGLPSTDTQYF. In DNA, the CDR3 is TGTGCCAGCAGTTCCCCGGGACTACCAAGCACAGATACGCAGTATTTT.

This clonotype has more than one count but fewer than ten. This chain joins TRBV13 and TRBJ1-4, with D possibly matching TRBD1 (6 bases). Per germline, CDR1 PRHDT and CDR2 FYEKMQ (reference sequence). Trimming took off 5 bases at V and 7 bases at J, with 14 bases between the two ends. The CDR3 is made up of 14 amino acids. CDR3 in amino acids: CASSRRDNGEKLFF. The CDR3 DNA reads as TGTGCCAGCAGCCGCCGGGACAACGGTGAAAAACTGTTTTTT.

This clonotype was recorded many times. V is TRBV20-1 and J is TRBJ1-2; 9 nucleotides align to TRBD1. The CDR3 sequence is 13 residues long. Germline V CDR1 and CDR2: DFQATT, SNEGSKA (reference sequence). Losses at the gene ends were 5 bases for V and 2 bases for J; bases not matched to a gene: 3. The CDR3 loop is CSAGQGTNYGYTF. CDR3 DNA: TGCAGTGCTGGACAGGGGACGAACTATGGCTACACCTTC.

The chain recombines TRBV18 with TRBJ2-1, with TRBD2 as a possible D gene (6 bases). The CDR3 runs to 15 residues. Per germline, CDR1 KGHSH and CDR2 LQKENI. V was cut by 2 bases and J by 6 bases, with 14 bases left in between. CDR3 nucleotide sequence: TGTGCCAGCTCACCAGTCGGGTACGGGAGCAATGAGCAGTTCTTC. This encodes CASSPVGYGSNEQFF.

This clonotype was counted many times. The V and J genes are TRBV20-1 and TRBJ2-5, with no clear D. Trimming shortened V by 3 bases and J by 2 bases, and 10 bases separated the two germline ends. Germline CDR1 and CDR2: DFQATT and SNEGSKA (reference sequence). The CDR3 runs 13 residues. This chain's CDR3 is CSASPGLQETQYF. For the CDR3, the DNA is TGCAGTGCTAGTCCGGGTTTGCAAGAGACCCAGTACTTC.

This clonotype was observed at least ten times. The CDR3 sequence is CASSGGPGLMNTEAFF. Written as DNA, the CDR3 is TGTGCCAGCAGTGGGGGCCCGGGCCTAATGAACACTGAAGCTTTCTTT. The V gene is TRBV5-8, the J gene TRBJ1-1, with D maybe TRBD1 (6 bases). The CDR3 covers 16 residues. The germline V gene has CDR1 SGHTS and CDR2 YDEGEE. The V end lost 5 bases, the J end lost 0 bases, and 17 bases lay between the germline ends. The full variable domain, in which reference TRBV5-8 and TRBJ1-1 provide the parts outside the CDR3, is EAGVTQSPTHLIKTRGQQATLRCSPISGHTSVYWYQQALGLGLQFLLWYDEGEERNRGNFPPRFSGRQFPNYSSELNVNALELEDSALYLCASSGGPGLMNTEAFFGQGTRLTVV.